This TCR beta chain was found in a study of OX40 agonist ivuxolimab in advanced cancers. Whole-study results and caveats: Within 6 weeks, CD4+ and CD8+ blood T cells expanded clonally at 0.1 to 3.0 mg/kg. On average, CD8+ T cells had more expanded clones than CD4+.

The V gene end was trimmed by 3 bases and the J gene end by 5 bases; junction bases not matched to a gene: 6. From germline, CDR1 is SGHNT and CDR2 YENEEA. This CDR3 is built from 15 residues. Data came from immunoSEQ multiplex PCR; TCRdb stores just in-frame clones and leaves some out. The sample comprises approximately 13,000 clones, roughly 87% of which are singletons, and around 67% rests with the top ten. A remark on this clone: Its specificity is not known.

The sequence was obtained from an adult with an advanced solid tumor such as melanoma, head and neck, liver or kidney cancer. The sample was CD4+ or CD8+ T cells sorted from blood, taken in a trial of the OX40 agonist ivuxolimab. V is TRBV11-3 and J is TRBJ2-2; 7 positions match TRBD2. The CDR3 nucleotides are TGTGCCAGCAGCTTTGGACTAGGAAAGACCGGGGAGCTGTTTTTT. Translation: CASSFGLGKTGELFF. Full variable domain (rest looked up from reference TRBV11-3 and TRBJ2-2): EAGVVQSPRYKIIEKKQPVAFWCNPISGHNTLYWYLQNLGQGPELLIRYENEEAVDDSQLPKDRFSAERLKGVDSTLKIQPAELGDSAVYLCASSFGLGKTGELFFGEGSRLTVL.